This is a list of T cell receptor beta chains from one sample in a study of blood T cell repertoires in COVID-19. The repertoire was sequenced with immunoSEQ multiplex PCR; TCRdb's copy has only in-frame clones and lacks some. The table includes tens of thousands of clones, about four fifths detected once. Sequences were obtained from peripheral blood. The receptors here all came from a man in his thirties or forties with COVID-19, enrolled during active disease. CDR3s include the opening cysteine and the closing phenylalanine or tryptophan. D genes are given only for firm matches. Clone size is given for some rows only: seen once, a few or many times, or a class if the clone is expanded.

D gene: NA
V gene: TRBV12-5
clone size: many
J gene: TRBJ2-1
CDR3 protein: CASGTDGGDYNEQFF
CDR3 DNA: TGTGCTAGTGGCACGGACGGGGGAGATTACAATGAGCAGTTCTTC

D gene: TRBD2
V gene: TRBV10-3
clone size: NA
J gene: TRBJ2-5
CDR3 protein: CAISPGTSGGEETQYF
CDR3 DNA: TGTGCCATCAGTCCCGGGACTAGCGGGGGGGAAGAGACCCAGTACTTC

D gene: TRBD1
V gene: TRBV7-9
clone size: NA
J gene: TRBJ1-6
CDR3 protein: CASSMGQTLNSPLHF
CDR3 DNA: TGTGCCAGCAGCATGGGACAGACGCTCAATTCACCCCTCCACTTT

D gene: TRBD1
V gene: TRBV6-2/TRBV6-3
clone size: NA
J gene: TRBJ1-5
CDR3 protein: CASSRPGQGQFSNQPQHF
CDR3 DNA: TGTGCCAGCAGCAGACCGGGACAGGGACAATTTAGCAATCAGCCCCAGCATTTT

D gene: NA
V gene: TRBV7-2
clone size: NA
J gene: TRBJ2-3
CDR3 protein: CASTLRGGAGDTQYF
CDR3 DNA: TGTGCCAGCACCTTAAGAGGGGGGGCTGGAGATACGCAGTATTTT

D gene: TRBD1
V gene: TRBV15
clone size: NA
J gene: TRBJ2-1
CDR3 protein: CATSKIDRVNEQFF
CDR3 DNA: TGTGCCACCAGCAAGATCGACAGGGTCAATGAGCAGTTCTTC

D gene: TRBD1
V gene: TRBV2
clone size: NA
J gene: TRBJ1-1
CDR3 protein: CASSPGQGGSRTEAFF
CDR3 DNA: TGTGCCAGCAGCCCGGGACAGGGGGGATCAAGGACTGAAGCTTTCTTT

D gene: TRBD2
V gene: TRBV6-2/TRBV6-3
clone size: many
J gene: TRBJ2-5
CDR3 protein: CASSYSWEGTQYF
CDR3 DNA: TGTGCCAGCAGTTACTCGTGGGAGGGGACCCAGTACTTC

D gene: TRBD1
V gene: TRBV7-9
clone size: few
J gene: TRBJ2-3
CDR3 protein: CASSRDRGQFDTQYF
CDR3 DNA: TGTGCCAGCAGCCGGGACAGGGGGCAATTTGATACGCAGTATTTT

D gene: TRBD1
V gene: TRBV2
clone size: NA
J gene: TRBJ1-6
CDR3 protein: CASSAQGAGNSPLHF
CDR3 DNA: TGTGCCAGCAGTGCCCAGGGGGCTGGGAATTCACCCCTCCACTTT

D gene: TRBD1
V gene: TRBV7-2
clone size: NA
J gene: TRBJ1-4
CDR3 protein: CASSYRPPGTGNEKLFF
CDR3 DNA: TGTGCCAGCAGCTACCGCCCCCCCGGGACAGGAAATGAAAAACTGTTTTTT

D gene: TRBD1
V gene: TRBV19
clone size: NA
J gene: TRBJ2-1
CDR3 protein: CASSKRTGTVINEQFF
CDR3 DNA: TGTGCCAGTAGTAAGCGAACCGGGACAGTTATAAATGAGCAGTTCTTC

D gene: TRBD1
V gene: TRBV5-4
clone size: once
J gene: TRBJ1-2
CDR3 protein: CASSSGTEKHGYTF
CDR3 DNA: TGTGCCAGCAGCTCCGGGACAGAGAAGCATGGCTACACCTTC

D gene: NA
V gene: TRBV27
clone size: NA
J gene: TRBJ1-6
CDR3 protein: CASSPWLEGGSPLHF
CDR3 DNA: TGTGCCAGCAGTCCCTGGCTGGAGGGAGGATCACCCCTCCACTTT

D gene: TRBD1
V gene: TRBV11-2
clone size: NA
J gene: TRBJ2-7
CDR3 protein: CASSAGTGDYEQYF
CDR3 DNA: TGTGCCAGCAGCGCCGGGACAGGGGACTACGAGCAGTACTTC

D gene: TRBD1
V gene: TRBV7-3
clone size: NA
J gene: TRBJ2-3
CDR3 protein: CASSSTGTGYGDTQYF
CDR3 DNA: TGTGCCAGCAGCTCAACCGGGACAGGGTATGGAGATACGCAGTATTTT

D gene: TRBD1
V gene: TRBV12-3/TRBV12-4
clone size: NA
J gene: TRBJ2-5
CDR3 protein: CASNIGTGTQYF
CDR3 DNA: TGTGCCAGCAATATTGGGACAGGGACCCAGTACTTC

D gene: NA
V gene: TRBV4-2
clone size: NA
J gene: TRBJ1-2
CDR3 protein: CASSQVGPGPKGGYGYTF
CDR3 DNA: TGTGCCAGCAGCCAAGTCGGGCCCGGCCCAAAAGGGGGTTATGGCTACACCTTC

D gene: NA
V gene: TRBV2
clone size: NA
J gene: TRBJ1-5
CDR3 protein: CASSAGSNQPQHF
CDR3 DNA: TGTGCCAGCAGTGCCGGGAGCAATCAGCCCCAGCATTTT

D gene: NA
V gene: TRBV6-5
clone size: NA
J gene: TRBJ1-2
CDR3 protein: CASSRDTFYGYTF
CDR3 DNA: TGTGCCAGCAGCCGAGACACCTTCTATGGCTACACCTTC

D gene: TRBD1
V gene: TRBV28
clone size: few
J gene: TRBJ2-1
CDR3 protein: CASSFRRGLGNEQFF
CDR3 DNA: TGTGCCAGCAGTTTTCGCAGGGGGTTGGGGAATGAGCAGTTCTTC

D gene: TRBD1
V gene: TRBV7-8
clone size: few
J gene: TRBJ1-2
CDR3 protein: CASSRDRAYGYTF
CDR3 DNA: TGTGCCAGCAGCCGAGACAGGGCGTATGGCTACACCTTC

D gene: NA
V gene: TRBV2
clone size: NA
J gene: TRBJ1-3
CDR3 protein: CASSDITGQESGNTIYF
CDR3 DNA: TGTGCCAGCAGTGATATTACAGGGCAGGAGTCTGGAAACACCATATATTTT

D gene: NA
V gene: TRBV24-1
clone size: NA
J gene: TRBJ1-1
CDR3 protein: CATSDYQQGEAFF
CDR3 DNA: TGTGCCACCAGTGACTATCAACAGGGAGAAGCTTTCTTT

D gene: TRBD2
V gene: TRBV24-1
clone size: NA
J gene: TRBJ2-2
CDR3 protein: CATSDLRGLAGEYTGELFF
CDR3 DNA: TGTGCCACCAGTGATTTGCGGGGACTAGCGGGGGAGTACACCGGGGAGCTGTTTTTT

D gene: NA
V gene: TRBV10-2
clone size: NA
J gene: TRBJ1-1
CDR3 protein: CASSESRGTEAFF
CDR3 DNA: TGCGCCAGCAGTGAGTCTCGGGGCACTGAAGCTTTCTTT

D gene: NA
V gene: TRBV30
clone size: NA
J gene: TRBJ1-1
CDR3 protein: CAWWGQGSPLF
CDR3 DNA: NA

D gene: TRBD1
V gene: TRBV5-1
clone size: NA
J gene: TRBJ1-3
CDR3 protein: CASSSTGSAGNTIYF
CDR3 DNA: TGCGCCAGCAGCTCGACAGGGTCTGCAGGAAACACCATATATTTT

D gene: TRBD1
V gene: TRBV9
clone size: NA
J gene: TRBJ1-2
CDR3 protein: CASSVEGTGRYGYTF
CDR3 DNA: TGTGCCAGCAGCGTAGAAGGGACAGGGCGCTATGGCTACACCTTC

D gene: TRBD1
V gene: TRBV11-3
clone size: NA
J gene: TRBJ2-2
CDR3 protein: CASSLGSGTGDAGELFF
CDR3 DNA: TGTGCCAGCAGCTTAGGCTCCGGGACAGGGGATGCCGGGGAGCTGTTTTTT

D gene: NA
V gene: TRBV9
clone size: once
J gene: TRBJ1-6
CDR3 protein: CASSDQGPLHF
CDR3 DNA: TGTGCCAGCAGCGACCAGGGGCCCCTCCACTTT

D gene: TRBD1
V gene: TRBV29-1
clone size: NA
J gene: TRBJ1-4
CDR3 protein: CSVDGTGESEKLFF
CDR3 DNA: TGCAGCGTTGACGGCACAGGGGAAAGTGAAAAACTGTTTTTT

D gene: NA
V gene: TRBV5-1
clone size: NA
J gene: TRBJ2-2
CDR3 protein: CASSWTTGELFF
CDR3 DNA: TGCGCCAGCAGCTGGACTACCGGGGAGCTGTTTTTT

D gene: NA
V gene: TRBV7-8
clone size: NA
J gene: TRBJ1-4
CDR3 protein: CASSLAGGLEKLFF
CDR3 DNA: TGTGCCAGCAGCTTAGCGGGGGGGCTTGAAAAACTGTTTTTT

D gene: TRBD1
V gene: TRBV7-2
clone size: NA
J gene: TRBJ1-2
CDR3 protein: CASSRGTESYGYTF
CDR3 DNA: TGTGCCAGCAGCCGCGGGACAGAATCCTATGGCTACACCTTC

D gene: TRBD2
V gene: TRBV19
clone size: NA
J gene: TRBJ2-3
CDR3 protein: CASREEGRGTDTQYF
CDR3 DNA: TGTGCCAGTAGGGAAGAGGGGAGGGGCACAGATACGCAGTATTTT

D gene: NA
V gene: TRBV20-1
clone size: NA
J gene: TRBJ2-7
CDR3 protein: CSAQGYEQYF
CDR3 DNA: TGCAGTGCTCAGGGGTACGAGCAGTACTTC

D gene: NA
V gene: TRBV12-3/TRBV12-4
clone size: NA
J gene: TRBJ1-3
CDR3 protein: CASSPIARNTIYF
CDR3 DNA: TGTGCCAGCAGCCCAATAGCAAGAAACACCATATATTTT

D gene: TRBD1
V gene: TRBV19
clone size: NA
J gene: TRBJ1-1
CDR3 protein: CASSLKLDRGKGEAFF
CDR3 DNA: TGTGCCAGTAGCCTAAAACTGGACAGGGGTAAAGGTGAAGCTTTCTTT

D gene: NA
V gene: TRBV6-2/TRBV6-3
clone size: NA
J gene: TRBJ2-7
CDR3 protein: CASSLLDEQYF
CDR3 DNA: TGTGCCAGCAGTCTACTCGACGAGCAGTACTTC

D gene: NA
V gene: TRBV29-1
clone size: NA
J gene: TRBJ1-5
CDR3 protein: CSAGMGDQPQHF
CDR3 DNA: TGCAGCGCCGGGATGGGCGATCAGCCCCAGCATTTT

D gene: TRBD1
V gene: TRBV6-6
clone size: NA
J gene: TRBJ1-1
CDR3 protein: CASSFDRGFTEAFF
CDR3 DNA: TGTGCCAGCAGTTTCGACAGGGGATTTACTGAAGCTTTCTTT

D gene: NA
V gene: TRBV5-5
clone size: NA
J gene: TRBJ1-4
CDR3 protein: CASSLGQGGEKLFF
CDR3 DNA: TGTGCCAGCAGCTTGGGGCAGGGCGGTGAAAAACTGTTTTTT

D gene: TRBD2
V gene: TRBV11-3
clone size: NA
J gene: TRBJ2-1
CDR3 protein: CASSARTSSNEQFF
CDR3 DNA: TGTGCCAGCAGCGCCCGGACTAGCAGTAATGAGCAGTTCTTC

D gene: NA
V gene: TRBV7-2
clone size: NA
J gene: TRBJ2-7
CDR3 protein: CASSFETGYEQYF
CDR3 DNA: TGTGCCAGCAGCTTCGAAACTGGCTACGAGCAGTACTTC

D gene: NA
V gene: TRBV30
clone size: once
J gene: TRBJ2-1
CDR3 protein: CAWTPGSGVNNEQFF
CDR3 DNA: TGTGCCTGGACCCCGGGTAGCGGAGTAAACAATGAGCAGTTCTTC

D gene: NA
V gene: TRBV24-1
clone size: NA
J gene: TRBJ1-2
CDR3 protein: CATSDWDNNYGYTF
CDR3 DNA: TGTGCCACCAGTGATTGGGACAATAACTATGGCTACACCTTC

D gene: NA
V gene: TRBV4-1
clone size: NA
J gene: TRBJ1-3
CDR3 protein: CASSHRPGAGNTIYF
CDR3 DNA: TGCGCCAGCAGCCATAGGCCAGGGGCTGGAAACACCATATATTTT

D gene: TRBD1
V gene: TRBV28
clone size: NA
J gene: TRBJ1-2
CDR3 protein: CASRPRDRGIYGYTF
CDR3 DNA: TGTGCCAGCAGACCACGGGACAGGGGAATATACGGCTACACCTTC

D gene: TRBD1
V gene: TRBV4-1
clone size: few
J gene: TRBJ1-5
CDR3 protein: CASSHESGTGGNQPQHF
CDR3 DNA: TGCGCCAGCAGCCATGAATCCGGGACAGGGGGCAATCAGCCCCAGCATTTT

D gene: TRBD1
V gene: TRBV3-1/TRBV3-2
clone size: NA
J gene: TRBJ1-6
CDR3 protein: CASSLRDSLNSPLHF
CDR3 DNA: TGTGCCAGCAGCTTAAGGGACAGCCTAAATTCACCCCTCCACTTT